A single sample is the source of the 21 T cell receptor beta chains below, sequenced in a study of beta chain features in type 1 diabetes listed by TCRdb under 2018. The library relied on the immunoSEQ multiplex PCR assay. The entire amount of isolated RNA was reverse transcribed using the High Capacity cDNA Reverse Transcription Kit, so the sequenced TCRB transcripts were expressed ones. TCRdb retrieved this table from immuneACCESS and kept in-frame rearrangements only. Not all clones are present; in checked studies, unresolved V genes account for under half, and no reason is known for the remainder. For this sample there are under 150,000 clones; less than 9% appear just once. Together, the top ten hold 1.1% to 1.5% of the sample. Sequencing input: central memory CD4+ T cells from blood. These receptors were collected from a woman in her 30s in good health.

This clone came up a few times. The rearrangement links TRBV5-1 to TRBJ2-1; 13 bases map to TRBD2. V lost 6 bases, J lost 4 bases, and 4 bases stayed unmatched. This CDR3 spans 15 amino acids. Germline CDR1 SGHRS, CDR2 YFSETQ. CDR3 amino acids: CASTPGLAGYNEQFF. The CDR3 DNA follows: TGCGCCAGCACCCCGGGACTAGCGGGGTACAATGAGCAGTTCTTC. Using reference TRBV5-1 and TRBJ2-1 for the parts outside the CDR3, the full variable domain is KAGVTQTPRYLIKTRGQQVTLSCSPISGHRSVSWYQQTPGQGLQFLFEYFSETQRNKGNFPGRFSGRQFSNSRSEMNVSTLELGDSALYLCASTPGLAGYNEQFFGPGTRLTVL.

The sample holds a few counts of this clone. The J gene is TRBJ2-7, the V gene TRBV5-1, with 11 bases lining up with TRBD1. Germline trimming cut 4 bases from V and 7 bases from J; bases unmatched to any gene: 10. This CDR3 comprises 15 residues. Germline V gives CDR1 SGHRS, CDR2 YFSETQ. The CDR3 DNA follows: TGCGCCAGCAGCCTACACCCGGACAGGGGGCGGGAGCAGTACTTC. It codes for CASSLHPDRGREQYF.

The V call is TRBV4-1, the J call TRBJ1-4; 9 bases fit TRBD1. V gave up 4 bases and J gave up 7 bases; unmatched junction bases: 7. CDR1 MGHRA and CDR2 YSYEKL come from the germline V gene. This CDR3 has 15 residues. The chain's CDR3 is CASSLTQGAGEKLFF. The CDR3 region has the DNA TGCGCCAGCAGCCTAACACAGGGGGCTGGTGAAAAACTGTTTTTT.

The J gene is TRBJ1-5, the V gene TRBV2; 8 bases fit TRBD1. Germline values: CDR1 SNHLY, CDR2 FYNNEI. This CDR3 has 14 residues. V dropped 7 bases and J dropped 5; count of bases not matched to a gene: 7. The CDR3 DNA reads as TGTGCCAGCACCGGGACAGGATATCATCAGCCCCAGCATTTT. Translating gives CASTGTGYHQPQHF.

The chain uses TRBV4-1 and TRBJ2-1; 13 bases align to TRBD2. Trimming removed 0 bases from V and 4 bases from J; junction bases left unmatched: 9. The CDR3 length is 19 residues. Germline V gives CDR1 MGHRA, CDR2 YSYEKL. CDR3 bases: TGCGCCAGCAGCCAAGATCTCGGACTAGCGGGGGTAGGTTACAATGAGCAGTTCTTC. Its translation: CASSQDLGLAGVGYNEQFF.

This clone was counted many times. The chain couples TRBV30 to TRBJ1-5, with 8 bases matching TRBD1. CDR3 length: 15 amino acids. V gave up 5 bases and J gave up 3 bases; unmatched junction bases: 9. Germline V gene data show CDR1 as GTSNPN and CDR2 as SVGIG (reference sequence). As DNA, the CDR3 is TGTGCCTGGGGACAGGGCCTTCAATCCAATCAGCCCCAGCATTTT. As protein: CAWGQGLQSNQPQHF.

The V call is TRBV4-2, the J call TRBJ2-7, with D possibly TRBD1 on 6 matching bases. Germline V lookup: CDR1 LGHNA, CDR2 YNFKEQ. This CDR3 spans 12 amino acids. V was pared by 2 bases and J by 4 bases, with 6 bases between. The DNA for the CDR3 is TGTGCCAGCAGCCAACAGGGGTACGAGCAGTACTTC. This translates into CASSQQGYEQYF.

The table lists this clone with a few counts. This chain joins TRBV11-3 and TRBJ2-1, with 13 bases matching TRBD2. The germline V gene has CDR1 SGHNT and CDR2 YENEEA. The trim removed 4 bases at V and 7 bases at J, leaving 7 bases unmatched. The CDR3 has 16 residues. CDR3 nucleotide sequence: TGTGCCAGCAGCTCTAAAGGACTAGCGGGAGCTAATGAGCAGTTCTTC. Its protein is CASSSKGLAGANEQFF.

This rearrangement joins TRBV18 to TRBJ2-5, with TRBD2 identical over 13 bases. The CDR3 extends over 18 amino acids. V shed 4 bases, J shed 3 bases, and the junction held 11 bases outside the gene matches. The germline V gene has CDR1 KGHSH and CDR2 LQKENI. In nucleotides, the CDR3 is TGTGCCAGCTCACTAAAGGCCACTAGCGGGAGGGCCAAAGAGACCCAGTACTTC. Its protein is CASSLKATSGRAKETQYF.

This clone turned up a few times. This chain connects TRBV6-1 to TRBJ1-2, with 9 bases matching TRBD1. The germline V gene encodes CDR1 MNHNS and CDR2 SASEGT. This CDR3 has 14 residues. The V gene end was trimmed by 6 bases and the J gene end by 8 bases; junction bases not matched to a gene: 10. The CDR3 nucleotides read TGTGCCAGCAGCGAAACAGGGGGCGGGGAGGGCTACACCTTC. This codes for CASSETGGGEGYTF.

This clone was counted between two and nine times. The CDR3 bases are TGTGCCAGCAGCCTGAGGGGTTACAGGGGAACCGCCTACGAGCAGTACTTC. Translation gives CASSLRGYRGTAYEQYF. This chain uses TRBV5-6 with TRBJ2-7, with TRBD1 matching over 7 bases. The CDR3 is 17 residues long. V gave up 4 bases and J gave up 2 bases; unmatched junction bases: 15. Germline V gene lookup returns CDR1 SGHDT and CDR2 YYEEEE. Looking up the rest from reference TRBV5-6 and TRBJ2-7 gives the full variable domain: DAGVTQSPTHLIKTRGQQVTLRCSPKSGHDTVSWYQQALGQGPQFIFQYYEEEERQRGNFPDRFSGHQFPNYSSELNVNALLLGDSALYLCASSLRGYRGTAYEQYFGPGTRLTVT.

The rearrangement joins TRBV28 to TRBJ2-7; D is perhaps TRBD1 (5 bases). This CDR3 is built from 13 residues. Germline V lookup: CDR1 MDHEN, CDR2 SYDVKM. V lost 2 bases, J lost 2 bases, and 7 bases lay in between. The CDR3 DNA reads as TGTGCCAGCAGTTTACAGGGTCCCTACGAGCAGTACTTC. It encodes CASSLQGPYEQYF. Variable domain in full (rest from reference TRBV28 and TRBJ2-7): DVKVTQSSRYLVKRTGEKVFLECVQDMDHENMFWYRQDPGLGLRLIYFSYDVKMKEKGDIPEGYSVSREKKERFSLILESASTNQTSMYLCASSLQGPYEQYFGPGTRLTVT.

This chain links TRBV1 with TRBJ2-1; the table's D call of TRBD2 was not tested on the DNA. TRBV1 is deemed a pseudogene. The CDR3 length is 16 residues. The CDR3: CTSSQDDGRVENEQFF. The CDR3 bases are TGCACCAGCAGCCAAGACGACGGGAGGGTGGAGAATGAGCAGTTCTTC.

The table lists this clone with a few counts. The chain uses TRBV4-3 and TRBJ2-7; TRBD2 is a possible D gene (6 bases). With 0 bases removed from V and 6 bases from J, the gap between germline ends came to 15 bases. Germline V lookup: CDR1 LGHNA, CDR2 YSLEER. This CDR3 comprises 15 residues. DNA for the CDR3: TGCGCCAGCAGCCAAGATACCATGGGGGGACGCGAGCAGTACTTC. Protein sequence: CASSQDTMGGREQYF.

The rearrangement uses TRBV19 and TRBJ2-7; D gene ambiguous. CDR3 length equals 14 residues. V gave up 1 base and J gave up 4 bases, with 11 bases separating them. Germline V gives CDR1 LNHDA, CDR2 SQIVND (reference sequence). CDR3 nucleotide sequence: TGTGCCAGTAGTATAGGCGGTCTAGGATACGAGCAGTACTTC. Protein: CASSIGGLGYEQYF.

In its sample, this clone was seen many times. The V call is TRBV5-1, the J call TRBJ2-7; 7 nucleotides align to TRBD1. From germline, CDR1 is SGHRS and CDR2 YFSETQ. The CDR3 covers 13 residues. V gave up 5 bases and J gave up 2 bases; unmatched junction bases: 4. This CDR3 reads CASRQGSTYEQYF. CDR3 in DNA: TGCGCCAGCAGACAGGGGTCAACCTACGAGCAGTACTTC.

CDR3 DNA sequence: TGTGCCAGCAGCCAGGGACAGGGCCCTGGCTACACCTTC. Protein product: CASSQGQGPGYTF. The rearrangement joins TRBV7-2 to TRBJ1-2; the match to TRBD1 covers 9 bases. The CDR3 length is 13 residues. Germline V gives CDR1 SGHTA, CDR2 FQGNSA. The junction had 5 bases not matched to a gene; V was cut back by 5 bases and J by 7 bases.

The chain uses TRBV29-1 and TRBJ2-3; 8 nucleotides line up with TRBD2. V lost 7 bases to trimming and J lost 6 bases; unmatched junction nucleotides: 9. Germline V gene data show CDR1 as SQVTM and CDR2 as ANQGSEA. The length of the CDR3 is 13 residues. CDR3 sequence: CSGRGDGGDTQYF. CDR3 nucleotides: TGCAGCGGGCGGGGGGACGGAGGGGATACGCAGTATTTT.

The rearrangement links TRBV7-2 to TRBJ1-1, with D tentatively TRBD1 (6 bases). Trimming took 0 bases from V and 2 from J, leaving 13 bases between them. The CDR3 is made up of 16 amino acids. Germline loops: CDR1 SGHTA, CDR2 FQGNSA. The DNA of the CDR3 is TGTGCCAGCAGCTTAGCGCAGGGGAGTTTTAACACTGAAGCTTTCTTT. It is translated as CASSLAQGSFNTEAFF.

The CDR3 here is CASSAAGGETQYF. CDR3 DNA sequence: TGTGCCAGCAGCGCCGCCGGGGGAGAGACCCAGTACTTC. V is TRBV9 and J is TRBJ2-5, with D maybe TRBD2 (6 bases). CDR3 size: 13 residues. With 3 bases removed from V and 4 bases from J, the gap between germline ends came to 10 bases. Germline V gene lookup returns CDR1 SGDLS and CDR2 YYNGEE.

In this sample, this clone turned up many times. Distinct nucleotide sequences in the sample also encode this CDR3. The chain uses TRBV27 and TRBJ1-5, with D uncertain. The V end was cut by 5 bases, the J end by 0 bases, with 11 bases between. Germline lookup yields CDR1 MNHEY and CDR2 SMNVEV (reference sequence). This CDR3 contains 15 residues. This chain's CDR3 is CASSLSQNSNQPQHF. In DNA form, the CDR3 reads TGTGCCAGCAGTCTGTCCCAGAATAGCAATCAGCCCCAGCATTTT.